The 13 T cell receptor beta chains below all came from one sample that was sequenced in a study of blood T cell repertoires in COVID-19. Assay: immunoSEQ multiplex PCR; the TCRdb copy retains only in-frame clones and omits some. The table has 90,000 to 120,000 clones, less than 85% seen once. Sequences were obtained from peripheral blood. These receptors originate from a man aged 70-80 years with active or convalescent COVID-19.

The CDR3 spells CASSFLGGSTEAFF. The CDR3, as DNA: TGTGCCAGCAGCTTCCTAGGGGGTAGTACTGAAGCTTTCTTT. The chain is built from TRBV7-3 and TRBJ1-1; D may be TRBD1 (6 bases). The V gene's germline CDR1 is SGHTA and CDR2 FQGTGA. The CDR3 totals 14 residues. Deletions cut 3 bases from V and 5 bases from J, with 13 bases between.

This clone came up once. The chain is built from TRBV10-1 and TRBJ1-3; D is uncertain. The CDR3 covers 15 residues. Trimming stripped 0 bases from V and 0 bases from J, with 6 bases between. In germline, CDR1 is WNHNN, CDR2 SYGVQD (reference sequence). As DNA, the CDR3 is TGCGCCAGCAGTGAGTCCGCCGGCTCTGGAAACACCATATATTTT. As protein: CASSESAGSGNTIYF.

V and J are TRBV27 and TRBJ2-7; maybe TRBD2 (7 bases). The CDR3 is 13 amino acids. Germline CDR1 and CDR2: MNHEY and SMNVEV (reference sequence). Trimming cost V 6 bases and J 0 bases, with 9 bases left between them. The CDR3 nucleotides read TGTGCCAGCAGGGGAGGGGGCTCCTACGAGCAGTACTTC. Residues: CASRGGGSYEQYF.

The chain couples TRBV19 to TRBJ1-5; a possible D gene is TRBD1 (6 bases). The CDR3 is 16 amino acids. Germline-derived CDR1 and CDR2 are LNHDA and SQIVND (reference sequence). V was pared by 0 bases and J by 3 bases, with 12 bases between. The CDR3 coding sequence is TGTGCCAGTAGTATAGACACAGGGTTGGTCAATCAGCCCCAGCATTTT. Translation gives CASSIDTGLVNQPQHF.

CDR3: CASSLRQGHTDTQYF. CDR3 DNA: TGTGCCAGCAGTTTAAGGCAGGGCCACACAGATACGCAGTATTTT. This chain uses TRBV28 with TRBJ2-3; tentative D call: TRBD1 (5 bases). The CDR3 covers 15 residues. Per the germline V gene, CDR1 is MDHEN and CDR2 is SYDVKM. V gave up 2 bases and J gave up 2 bases, with 11 bases separating them.

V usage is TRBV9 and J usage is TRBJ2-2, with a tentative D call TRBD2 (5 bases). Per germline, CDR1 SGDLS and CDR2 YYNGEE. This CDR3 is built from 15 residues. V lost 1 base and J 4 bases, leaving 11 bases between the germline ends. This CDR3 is CASSVQVGVTGELFF. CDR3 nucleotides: TGTGCCAGCAGCGTACAGGTGGGAGTCACCGGGGAGCTGTTTTTT.

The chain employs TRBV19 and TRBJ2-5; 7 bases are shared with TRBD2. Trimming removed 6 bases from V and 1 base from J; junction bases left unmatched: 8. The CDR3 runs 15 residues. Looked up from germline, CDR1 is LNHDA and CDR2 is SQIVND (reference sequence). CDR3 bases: TGTGCCAGTAGAGGGGAGGGAACCCTCCAAGAGACCCAGTACTTC. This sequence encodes CASRGEGTLQETQYF.

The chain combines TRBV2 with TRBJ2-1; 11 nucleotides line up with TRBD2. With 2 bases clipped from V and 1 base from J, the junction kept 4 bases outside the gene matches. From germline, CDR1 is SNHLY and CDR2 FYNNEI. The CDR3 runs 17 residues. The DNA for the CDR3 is TGTGCCAGCAGTGAACTACTAGCGGGAGTATCCTACAATGAGCAGTTCTTC. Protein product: CASSELLAGVSYNEQFF.

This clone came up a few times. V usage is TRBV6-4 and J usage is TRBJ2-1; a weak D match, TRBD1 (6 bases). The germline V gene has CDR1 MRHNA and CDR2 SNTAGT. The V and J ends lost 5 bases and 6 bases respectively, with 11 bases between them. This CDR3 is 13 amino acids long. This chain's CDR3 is CASSFTGSNEQFF. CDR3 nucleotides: TGTGCCAGCAGTTTCACAGGGTCCAATGAGCAGTTCTTC.

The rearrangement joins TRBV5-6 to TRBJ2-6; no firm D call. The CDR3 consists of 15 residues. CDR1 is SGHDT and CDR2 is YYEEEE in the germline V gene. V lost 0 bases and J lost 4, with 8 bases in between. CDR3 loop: CASSLERGGANVLTF. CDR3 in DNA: TGTGCCAGCAGCTTGGAGAGAGGCGGGGCCAACGTCCTGACTTTC.

CDR3 DNA sequence: TGCGCCAGCAGCCAAGATCCTCGTCTTCCCCGCTATGGCTACACCTTC. Amino acid sequence: CASSQDPRLPRYGYTF. This chain joins TRBV4-1 and TRBJ1-2; D not resolved. Germline lookup yields CDR1 MGHRA and CDR2 YSYEKL. This CDR3 spans 16 amino acids. With 0 bases removed from V and 4 bases from J, the gap between germline ends came to 15 bases.

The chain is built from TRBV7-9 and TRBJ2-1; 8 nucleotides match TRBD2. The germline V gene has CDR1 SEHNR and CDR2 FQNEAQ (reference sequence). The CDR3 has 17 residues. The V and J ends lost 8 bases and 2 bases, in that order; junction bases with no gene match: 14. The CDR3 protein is CASAWIPGGPTYNEQFF. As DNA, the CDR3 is TGTGCCAGCGCCTGGATCCCGGGGGGGCCCACCTACAATGAGCAGTTCTTC.

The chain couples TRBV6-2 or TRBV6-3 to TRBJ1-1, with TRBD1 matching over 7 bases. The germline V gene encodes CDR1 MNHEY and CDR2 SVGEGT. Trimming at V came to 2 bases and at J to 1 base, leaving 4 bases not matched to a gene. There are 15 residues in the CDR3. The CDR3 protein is CASSYQRQGNTEAFF. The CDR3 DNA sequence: TGTGCCAGCAGTTACCAGCGACAGGGGAACACTGAAGCTTTCTTT.